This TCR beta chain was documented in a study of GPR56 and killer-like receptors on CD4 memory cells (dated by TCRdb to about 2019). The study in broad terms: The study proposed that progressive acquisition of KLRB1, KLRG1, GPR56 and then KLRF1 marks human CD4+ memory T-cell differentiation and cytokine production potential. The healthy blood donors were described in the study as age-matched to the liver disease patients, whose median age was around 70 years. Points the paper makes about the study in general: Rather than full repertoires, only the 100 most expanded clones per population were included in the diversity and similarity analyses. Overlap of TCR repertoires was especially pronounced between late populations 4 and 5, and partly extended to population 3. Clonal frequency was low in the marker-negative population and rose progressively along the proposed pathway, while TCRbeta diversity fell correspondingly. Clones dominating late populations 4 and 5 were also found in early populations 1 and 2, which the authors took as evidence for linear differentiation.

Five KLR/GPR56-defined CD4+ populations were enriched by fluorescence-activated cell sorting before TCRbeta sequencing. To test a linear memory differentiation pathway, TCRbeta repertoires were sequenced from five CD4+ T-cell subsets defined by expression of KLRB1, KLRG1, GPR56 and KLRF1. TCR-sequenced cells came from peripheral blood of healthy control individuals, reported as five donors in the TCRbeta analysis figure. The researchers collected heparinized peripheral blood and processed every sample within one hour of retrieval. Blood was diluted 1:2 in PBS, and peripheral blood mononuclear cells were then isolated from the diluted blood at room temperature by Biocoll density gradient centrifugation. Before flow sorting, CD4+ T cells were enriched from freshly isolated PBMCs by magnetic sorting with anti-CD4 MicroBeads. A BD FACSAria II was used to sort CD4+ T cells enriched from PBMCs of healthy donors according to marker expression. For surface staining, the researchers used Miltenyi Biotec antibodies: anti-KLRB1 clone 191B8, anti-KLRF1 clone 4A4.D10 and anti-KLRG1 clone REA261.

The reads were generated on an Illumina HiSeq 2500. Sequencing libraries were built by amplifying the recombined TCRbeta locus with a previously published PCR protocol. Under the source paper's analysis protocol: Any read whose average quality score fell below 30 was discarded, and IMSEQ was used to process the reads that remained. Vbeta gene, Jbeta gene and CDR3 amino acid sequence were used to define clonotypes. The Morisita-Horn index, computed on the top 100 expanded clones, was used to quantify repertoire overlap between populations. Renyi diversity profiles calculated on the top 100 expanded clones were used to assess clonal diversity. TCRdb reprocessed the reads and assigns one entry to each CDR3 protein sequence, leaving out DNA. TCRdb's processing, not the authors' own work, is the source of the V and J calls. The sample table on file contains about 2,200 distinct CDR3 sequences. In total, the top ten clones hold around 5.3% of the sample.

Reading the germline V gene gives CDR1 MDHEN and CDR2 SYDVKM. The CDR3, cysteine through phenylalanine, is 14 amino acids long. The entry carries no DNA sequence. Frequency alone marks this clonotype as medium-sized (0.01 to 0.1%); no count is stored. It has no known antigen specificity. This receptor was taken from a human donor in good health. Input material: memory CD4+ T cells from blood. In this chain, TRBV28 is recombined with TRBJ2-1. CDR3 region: CASMDQVSYNEQFF.